This T cell receptor (beta chain) was identified in a study of tumor-infiltrating lymphocytes in primary liver carcinoma. Overall study context: Those enrolled were patients of both sexes, who were aged 30 to 69 years.

This clonotype was observed a few times. Its specificity is not known. Possible read error: a much larger clone is one base away. Study-wide points: Blood fell significantly below tumors in its top-250-clone fraction (p = 0.039).

Starting material for RNA and DNA co-extraction consisted of roughly 20-34 mg of unsorted bulk tissue. By surgical resection, the patients were treated for their primary liver carcinoma. The study enrolled treatment-naive patients with chronic HBV infection. Reverse transcription of 500 ng total RNA with a constant-region primer produced TCR beta cDNA. Modified slightly, ARM-PCR produced TCR beta libraries over three nested multiplex PCR rounds. TRBV1-TRBV30 forward primers and a C-beta reverse primer were used in the first two PCR rounds, which each ran for about 10 cycles. TCRdb processed the multiplex PCR reads anew with MiXCR; each CDR3 protein has one entry. The sample records around 100,000 distinct CDR3 sequences, about 63% being singletons. The CDR3 spans 15 residues. The V gene's germline CDR1 is MDHEN and CDR2 SYDVKM.

The clonotype originates from a woman aged 60 to 75 with primary liver carcinoma and hepatitis B virus infection. The sequenced sample was liver tumor tissue from sampling region 2. The subset was: tumor region T2, inferior pole. The chain combines TRBV28 with TRBJ1-2, with D perhaps matching TRBD1 (5 bases). The CDR3, as DNA: TGTGCCGGCAGTTTAGTGGGGCAGGGATACTATGGCTACACCTTC. Translating gives CAGSLVGQGYYGYTF.